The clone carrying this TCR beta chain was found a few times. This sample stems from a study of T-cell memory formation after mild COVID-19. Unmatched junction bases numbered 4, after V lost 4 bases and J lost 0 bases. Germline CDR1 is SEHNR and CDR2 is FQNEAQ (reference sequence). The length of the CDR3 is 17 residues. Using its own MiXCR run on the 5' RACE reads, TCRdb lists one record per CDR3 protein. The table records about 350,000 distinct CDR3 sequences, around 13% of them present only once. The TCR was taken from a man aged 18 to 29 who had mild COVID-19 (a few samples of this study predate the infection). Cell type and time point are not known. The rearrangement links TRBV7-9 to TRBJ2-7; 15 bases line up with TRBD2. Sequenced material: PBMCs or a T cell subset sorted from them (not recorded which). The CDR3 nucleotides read TGTGCCAGCAGCTGGGGACTAGCGGGGGGCCCCTCCTACGAGCAGTACTTC. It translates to CASSWGLAGGPSYEQYF.